A selection of T cell receptor beta chains follows, all from one sample in a study of blood T cells in healthy people across ages. In TCRdb, the 5' RACE reads were re-called with MiXCR into one record per CDR3 protein. This sample has 1.5 million to 2 million distinct CDR3 sequences, with 30% to 40% found just once. The sample was blood. These TCRs come from a human donor in good health. Both conserved end residues are part of each CDR3. A D gene is named only where the DNA matches it firmly. Only some rows state a clone size, as once, few, many or a class for expanded clones.

D gene	V gene	clone size	CDR3 length	J gene	CDR3 DNA	CDR3 protein
NA	TRBV12-3/TRBV12-4	few	13	TRBJ1-5	TGTGCCAGCAGCCCGCGGGGGAGACAGCCCCAGCATTTT	CASSPRGRQPQHF
NA	TRBV14	NA	15	TRBJ2-7	TGTGCCAGCAGCCAAGATCTTCGAAAAGGGGACGAGCAGTACTTC	CASSQDLRKGDEQYF
NA	TRBV29-1	few	14	TRBJ2-1	TGCAGCCCCTTCCCACTGTGCTCCTACAATGAGCAGTTCTTC	CSPFPLCSYNEQFF
NA	TRBV7-2	few	10	TRBJ2-2	TGTGCCACATCCCTTGGGGAGCTGTTTTTT	CATSLGELFF
NA	TRBV19	NA	15	TRBJ1-2	TGTGCCAGTAGTATTAGTCTGGACCGCCGCTATGGCTACACCTTC	CASSISLDRRYGYTF
NA	TRBV12-3/TRBV12-4	NA	15	TRBJ2-4	TGTGCCAGCAGATCAGGAGGAGAGGTCAAAAACATTCAGTACTTC	CASRSGGEVKNIQYF
NA	TRBV5-1	many	14	TRBJ2-1	TGCGCCAGCAGCGCGGGACAGTCCTACAATGAGCAGTTCTTC	CASSAGQSYNEQFF
NA	TRBV5-1	NA	15	TRBJ1-2	TGCGCCAGCAGCCCGACCCGCAGGGCAAGTTTTGGCTACACCTTC	CASSPTRRASFGYTF
NA	TRBV12-3/TRBV12-4	many	14	TRBJ1-5	TGTGCCAGCAGTTTTGGAACTAGCAATCAGCCCCAGCATTTT	CASSFGTSNQPQHF
NA	TRBV6-5	NA	14	TRBJ1-6	TGTGCCAGCTGGAGAAGCCCGGCTGGATCACCCCTCCACTTT	CASWRSPAGSPLHF
TRBD1	TRBV20-1	NA	14	TRBJ1-2	TGCAGTGCTATCCGAGACAGGGGCCGCTATGGCTACACCTTC	CSAIRDRGRYGYTF
NA	TRBV12-3/TRBV12-4	NA	14	TRBJ2-1	TGTGCCAGCAGTTTGGCCGGGATACCCTACGAGCAGTTCTTC	CASSLAGIPYEQFF
NA	TRBV24-1	NA	15	TRBJ1-1	TGTGCCACCAGTGATTTTAGGAACTGGGGGACTGAAGCTTTCTTT	CATSDFRNWGTEAFF
NA	TRBV7-2	NA	15	TRBJ2-7	TGTGCCAGCAGCCCATACTCCGGGACTCCCTACGAGCAGTACTTC	CASSPYSGTPYEQYF
NA	TRBV7-3	NA	17	TRBJ2-3	TGTGCCAGCAGCTTAACGCCTGATAGCGGTTCACTCTATACGCAGTATTTT	CASSLTPDSGSLYTQYF
NA	TRBV5-1	NA	17	TRBJ1-1	TGCGCCAGCAGCTTGGAGGGGGTGGGGAGGGCGAACACTGAAGCTTTCTTT	CASSLEGVGRANTEAFF
NA	TRBV7-3	NA	14	TRBJ1-1	TGTGCCAGCAGCTTAAGAGGGGATAACACTGAAGCTTTCTTT	CASSLRGDNTEAFF
NA	TRBV20-1	few	11	TRBJ2-1	TGCAGCGCTGAAATCTACAATGAGCAGTTCTTC	CSAEIYNEQFF
NA	TRBV6-2/TRBV6-3	many	12	TRBJ2-3	TGTGCCAGCAGTTCGGACAGTTTTGCGCAGTATTTT	CASSSDSFAQYF
TRBD1	TRBV7-9	NA	15	TRBJ2-5	TGTGCCAGCAGCGATATTAGGGGACAGCAAGAGACCCAGTACTTC	CASSDIRGQQETQYF
NA	TRBV4-3	NA	16	TRBJ1-4	TGCGCCAGCAGCCGACTCTCAGGGCGGCCTAATGAAAAACTGTTTTTT	CASSRLSGRPNEKLFF
NA	TRBV28	NA	14	TRBJ1-5	TGTGCCAGCAGTTCCGAGTATAGCAATCAGCCCCAGCATTTT	CASSSEYSNQPQHF